This is a list of T cell receptor beta chains from one sample in a study of control samples from healthy donors and cancer patients. Libraries were prepared by immunoSEQ multiplex PCR; TCRdb keeps only in-frame clonotypes and omits some of them. The table has about 180,000 clones, approximately 90% seen once. The sequenced sample consisted of blood. The receptors come from a man in his thirties or forties in good health. The CDR3 runs from the conserved cysteine through the conserved F or W.

>TRBV11-2|TRBJ2-1
CASSLVWGTSGYNEQFF
>TRBV2|TRBJ1-5
CASRGEGSQPQHF
>TRBV5-1|TRBJ1-3
CASSSGPGNTIYF
>TRBV28|TRBJ1-4
CASSPPVRMTEKLFF
>TRBV11-2|TRBJ2-7
CASSLFGDEQYF
>TRBV18|TRBJ1-6
CASSPTDRLNSPLHF
>TRBV28|TRBJ2-7
CASSSGTGRNEQYF
>TRBV18|TRBJ2-7
CASSPRGGHEQYF
>TRBV30|TRBJ2-7
CACLTGANEQYF
>TRBV19|TRBJ2-5
CASSIVGGQETQYF
>TRBV29-1|TRBJ2-7
CSVRASGTYEQYF
>TRBV6-1|TRBJ2-4
CASSERIAKNIQYF
>TRBV7-9|TRBJ1-2
CASSFLNEFYGYTF
>TRBV28|TRBJ1-5
CASSDRGGLSNQPQHF
>TRBV27|TRBJ1-1
CASSPGVPEAFF
>TRBV6-6|TRBJ1-1
CASSRPSGGGLDTEAFF
>TRBV15|TRBJ1-2
CATSRERARNYGYTF
>TRBV15|TRBJ2-2
CATMIPGRRPGELFF
>TRBV6-5|TRBJ1-6
CASTRGPGSPLHF
>TRBV6-4|TRBJ2-1
CASSPSGGSYNEQFF
>TRBV7-2|TRBJ1-3
CASSLVTDGNTIYF
>TRBV10-2|TRBJ2-2
CASSGGRTGMPGELFF
>TRBV6-1|TRBJ1-2
CASSEGAGGDYGYTF
>TRBV5-1|TRBJ1-5
CASSLDGNQPQHF
>TRBV18|TRBJ2-7
CASSPQDRGGGEQYF
>TRBV5-1|TRBJ1-2
CASSLGGQGNNYGYTF
>TRBV27|TRBJ2-3
CASSFVLRDTQYF
>TRBV6-5|TRBJ2-7
CASSTLPGPHEQYF
>TRBV5-6|TRBJ2-7
CASSWGLAGGNEQYF
>TRBV4-1|TRBJ1-1
CASSQGSTEAFF
>TRBV27|TRBJ1-5
CASSFQGANQPQHF
>TRBV5-1|TRBJ1-1
CASSVGTPKSNTEAFF
>TRBV18|TRBJ2-7
CASSPAGLSYEQYF
>TRBV29-1|TRBJ2-7
CSVEIWGGGIREQYF
>TRBV11-2|TRBJ2-1
CASSLTSNEQFF
>TRBV12-3/TRBV12-4|TRBJ1-5
CASTSDRNQPQHF
>TRBV5-1|TRBJ2-7
CASSYGQGPSYEQYF
>TRBV5-1|TRBJ1-4
CASTGPRDEKLFF
>TRBV28|TRBJ1-1
CASSKNTEAFF
>TRBV6-5|TRBJ1-2
CASSYRDRGGYTF
>TRBV10-3|TRBJ2-2
CAISESWREWGTGELFF
>TRBV7-9|TRBJ2-7
CASSLQAVGVEQYF
>TRBV5-6|TRBJ1-4
CASSLARGGRNEKLFF
>TRBV6-6|TRBJ2-1
CASRRGYTDNEQFF
>TRBV14|TRBJ2-7
CASSPSGQGGEQYF
>TRBV7-9|TRBJ1-5
CASSFDSNQPQHF
>TRBV7-9|TRBJ1-1
CASIYMNTEAFF
>TRBV15|TRBJ2-7
CATSRGSDSVSSYEQYF
>TRBV9|TRBJ1-4
CASSVGEEHEKLFF
>TRBV6-5|TRBJ2-7
CASSHSGQVTYEQYF
>TRBV6-1|TRBJ2-3
CASSEPLALTGADTQYF
>TRBV5-6|TRBJ2-1
CASRAKNSYNEQFF
>TRBV6-5|TRBJ1-4
CASSRDSGNEKLFF
>TRBV6-5|TRBJ1-1
CASSRGGSKTEAFF
>TRBV7-2|TRBJ2-1
CASSLVQRGYNEQFF
>TRBV28|TRBJ1-6
CASSFKVSVIPLHF
>TRBV28|TRBJ1-2
CASSPARTNYGYTF
>TRBV21-1|TRBJ2-3
CASSKPRAGGDTQYF
>TRBV5-4|TRBJ1-3
CASSSRDRSSGNTIYF
>TRBV3-1/TRBV3-2|TRBJ2-7
CASSTSAGGRIYEQYF